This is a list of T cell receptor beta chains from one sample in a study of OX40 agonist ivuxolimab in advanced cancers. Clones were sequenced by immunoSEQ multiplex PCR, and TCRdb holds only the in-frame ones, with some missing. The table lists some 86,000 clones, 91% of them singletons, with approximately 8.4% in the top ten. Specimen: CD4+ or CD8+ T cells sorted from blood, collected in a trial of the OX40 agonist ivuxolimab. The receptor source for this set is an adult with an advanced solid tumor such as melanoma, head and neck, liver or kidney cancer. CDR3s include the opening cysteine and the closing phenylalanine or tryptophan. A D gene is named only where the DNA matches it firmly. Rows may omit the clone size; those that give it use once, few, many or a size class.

CDR3: CASSSGTSGRADEQFF
DNA: TGTGCCAGCAGCTCAGGGACTAGCGGGAGGGCCGATGAGCAGTTCTTC
size: .
J: TRBJ2-1
V: TRBV7-9
D: TRBD2

CDR3: CASSGSTDMNTEAFF
DNA: TGTGCCAGCAGTGGGTCGACGGACATGAACACTGAAGCTTTCTTT
size: .
J: TRBJ1-1
V: TRBV2
D: .

CDR3: CAWSVARGITGELFF
DNA: TGTGCCTGGAGTGTAGCCCGAGGCATCACCGGGGAGCTGTTTTTT
size: .
J: TRBJ2-2
V: TRBV30
D: .

CDR3: CASSPRGRELFF
DNA: TGTGCCAGTAGTCCCAGGGGACGGGAGCTGTTTTTT
size: .
J: TRBJ2-2
V: TRBV19
D: .

CDR3: CAWSRVYGYTF
DNA: TGTGCCTGGAGTCGGGTGTATGGCTACACCTTC
size: .
J: TRBJ1-2
V: TRBV30
D: .

CDR3: CSARGMEPQHF
DNA: TGCAGTGCTAGAGGGATGGAGCCCCAGCATTTT
size: few
J: TRBJ1-5
V: TRBV20-1
D: .

CDR3: CASRLAGEADTQYF
DNA: TGTGCCAGCCGATTAGCGGGAGAAGCAGATACGCAGTATTTT
size: .
J: TRBJ2-3
V: TRBV19
D: TRBD2

CDR3: CASSFEGYEQYF
DNA: TGTGCCAGCAGCTTTGAGGGATACGAGCAGTACTTC
size: .
J: TRBJ2-7
V: TRBV5-4
D: .

CDR3: CAWSPLAGTADTQYF
DNA: TGTGCCTGGAGTCCACTAGCGGGAACCGCAGATACGCAGTATTTT
size: .
J: TRBJ2-3
V: TRBV30
D: TRBD2

CDR3: CASSPRTSNTEAFF
DNA: TGTGCCAGCAGTCCCCGGACAAGCAACACTGAAGCTTTCTTT
size: once
J: TRBJ1-1
V: TRBV9
D: .

CDR3: CASSIGTSDLNEQFF
DNA: TGTGCCAGCAGCATCGGGACTAGCGACCTCAATGAGCAGTTCTTC
size: .
J: TRBJ2-1
V: TRBV7-3
D: TRBD2

CDR3: CASSPGSRDEQFF
DNA: TGTGCCAGCAGCCCGGGTTCGAGGGATGAGCAGTTCTTC
size: once
J: TRBJ2-1
V: TRBV7-9
D: .

CDR3: CASSLSPGLAGVGEQYF
DNA: TGTGCCAGCAGTTTATCGCCGGGACTAGCGGGAGTAGGAGAGCAGTACTTC
size: .
J: TRBJ2-7
V: TRBV27
D: TRBD2

CDR3: CASSRSEGHGKLFF
DNA: TGTGCCAGCAGCCGCAGCGAGGGTCATGGAAAACTGTTTTTT
size: few
J: TRBJ1-4
V: TRBV7-9
D: .

CDR3: CASSPREWDSPLHF
DNA: TGTGCCAGCTCACCAAGAGAATGGGATTCACCCCTCCACTTT
size: .
J: TRBJ1-6
V: TRBV18
D: .

CDR3: CATSPFSGANVLTF
DNA: TGTGCCACCAGCCCGTTTTCTGGGGCCAACGTCCTGACTTTC
size: few
J: TRBJ2-6
V: TRBV15
D: .

CDR3: CASSASGGTYEQYF
DNA: TGTGCCAGCAGCGCTAGCGGGGGCACCTACGAGCAGTACTTC
size: .
J: TRBJ2-7
V: TRBV9
D: TRBD2

CDR3: CASSVLGTGGYEQYF
DNA: TGTGCCAGCAGCGTCCTAGGGACAGGGGGCTACGAGCAGTACTTC
size: .
J: TRBJ2-7
V: TRBV9
D: TRBD1

CDR3: CASSLLVRGSTEAFF
DNA: TGTGCCAGCAGCTTATTGGTCAGGGGGAGCACTGAAGCTTTCTTT
size: once
J: TRBJ1-1
V: TRBV11-1
D: TRBD1

CDR3: CASSLEGSRYTGELFF
DNA: TGCGCCAGCAGCTTGGAGGGTAGCAGATACACCGGGGAGCTGTTTTTT
size: .
J: TRBJ2-2
V: TRBV5-1
D: .

CDR3: CASRSGAGSEQYF
DNA: TGTGCCAGCAGGTCCGGGGCCGGGAGCGAGCAGTACTTC
size: once
J: TRBJ2-7
V: TRBV7-9
D: .

CDR3: CASSRGQGNLKPPREQYF
DNA: TGTGCCAGCTCACGGGGACAGGGGAATCTCAAACCGCCTAGAGAGCAGTACTTC
size: .
J: TRBJ2-7
V: TRBV18
D: TRBD1

CDR3: CAISEVGEGLTDTQYF
DNA: TGTGCCATCAGTGAGGTCGGGGAGGGGCTCACAGATACGCAGTATTTT
size: .
J: TRBJ2-3
V: TRBV10-3
D: TRBD2

CDR3: CASSLARIPDPYEQYF
DNA: TGTGCCAGCAGCTTGGCACGAATCCCCGACCCCTACGAGCAGTACTTC
size: .
J: TRBJ2-7
V: TRBV5-4
D: .

CDR3: CASSQGWGGDYGYEQYF
DNA: TGTGCCAGCAGCCAGGGATGGGGGGGGGACTACGGATACGAGCAGTACTTC
size: .
J: TRBJ2-7
V: TRBV4-2
D: TRBD2

CDR3: CASSLTGTGDTEAFF
DNA: TGTGCCAGCAGTTTAACCGGGACAGGGGACACTGAAGCTTTCTTT
size: .
J: TRBJ1-1
V: TRBV28
D: TRBD1

CDR3: CALSAAATNEKLFF
DNA: TGTGCCCTTTCGGCGGCGGCAACTAATGAAAAACTGTTTTTT
size: .
J: TRBJ1-4
V: TRBV30
D: .

CDR3: CASSLQGSTEAFF
DNA: TGTGCCAGCAGTTTACAGGGCAGTACTGAAGCTTTCTTT
size: .
J: TRBJ1-1
V: TRBV27
D: .

CDR3: CASSSALAGDTDTQYF
DNA: TGTGCCAGCAGTTCCGCACTAGCGGGAGACACAGATACGCAGTATTTT
size: .
J: TRBJ2-3
V: TRBV27
D: TRBD2

CDR3: CASRATGNYGYTF
DNA: TGTGCCAGCAGGGCCACAGGGAACTATGGCTACACCTTC
size: .
J: TRBJ1-2
V: TRBV2
D: .

CDR3: CASSTFSSYEQYF
DNA: TGTGCCAGCAGCACCTTTAGCTCCTACGAGCAGTACTTC
size: few
J: TRBJ2-7
V: TRBV7-2
D: .

CDR3: CATSRRGQETQYF
DNA: TGTGCCACCAGCAGAAGGGGCCAAGAGACCCAGTACTTC
size: .
J: TRBJ2-5
V: TRBV15
D: .

CDR3: CASQGVGKLFF
DNA: TGCGCCAGCCAGGGGGTCGGAAAACTGTTTTTT
size: .
J: TRBJ1-4
V: TRBV4-1
D: TRBD1